The next 10 T cell receptor beta chains were all read from a single sample in a study of T cells in Graves' hyperthyroidism and ophthalmopathy. There were TCR beta CDR3 regions amplified from RNA transcripts. The primer set for the first-round RT-PCR of the TCR CDR3 was HTBI. Via MiXCR, TCRdb re-called the multiplex PCR reads, giving one row per CDR3 protein. The table records fewer than 400,000 distinct CDR3 sequences, 25% of them present only once. What was sequenced was blood. The receptors derive from a man aged 50 or older with Graves' hyperthyroidism.

This clonotype has a handful of counts. The chain carries TRBV28 and TRBJ2-7, with 8 positions matching TRBD1. The V segment lost 8 bases and the J segment 5 bases; nucleotides outside the gene matches: 5. Per the germline V gene, CDR1 is MDHEN and CDR2 is SYDVKM. The CDR3 spans 12 residues. CDR3 bases: TGTGCCAGCGCGGGACAGGCCCACGAGCAGTACTTC. The encoded protein is CASAGQAHEQYF.

The chain has TRBV29-1 and TRBJ2-7, with 14 bases lining up with TRBD2. With V trimmed by 8 bases and J by 0 bases, 12 bases remained unmatched. The CDR3 consists of 17 residues. Germline-derived CDR1 and CDR2 are SQVTM and ANQGSEA. In DNA form, the CDR3 reads TGCAGCATACTCGGGACTAGCGGGAGCCGTCACTCCTACGAGCAGTACTTC. Translating it yields CSILGTSGSRHSYEQYF.

This sequence joins TRBV5-1 and TRBJ2-1; 11 nucleotides line up with TRBD1. The CDR3 runs to 16 residues. Germline trimming cut 7 bases from V and 7 bases from J; bases unmatched to any gene: 13. CDR1 is SGHRS and CDR2 is YFSETQ in the germline V gene. CDR3 sequence (DNA): TGCGCCAGCGGGAGGGACACCGGGACAGGGGGGAATGAGCAGTTCTTC. Translation gives CASGRDTGTGGNEQFF.

This clonotype was seen ten or more times. This rearrangement joins TRBV6-1 to TRBJ2-5; weak D call: TRBD2 (6 bases). In germline, CDR1 is MNHNS, CDR2 SASEGT. The CDR3 has 14 amino acids. V was pared by 8 bases and J by 5 bases, with 18 bases between. The CDR3 spells CASAPRLGLETQYF. CDR3 in DNA: TGTGCCAGCGCTCCCCGACTAGGTTTGGAGACCCAGTACTTC.

The genes are TRBV24-1 and TRBJ2-5, with D tentatively TRBD1 (7 bases). V lost 1 base to trimming and J lost 2 bases, with 10 bases between them. Germline V CDR1 and CDR2: KGHDR, SFDVKD. The length of the CDR3 is 15 residues. Here the CDR3 DNA reads TGTGCCACCAGTGATTTTGCAGGGGGGCAAGAGACCCAGTACTTC. Its translation: CATSDFAGGQETQYF.

This chain links TRBV5-1 with TRBJ2-7; maybe TRBD1 (7 bases). CDR1 is SGHRS, CDR2 YFSETQ, per germline. There are 14 residues in the CDR3. Trimming shortened V by 5 bases and J by 0 bases, and 12 bases separated the two germline ends. Here the CDR3 reads CASSHQGGSYEQYF. The DNA for the CDR3 is TGCGCCAGCAGTCACCAGGGGGGCTCCTACGAGCAGTACTTC.

This clonotype was seen many times. The chain has TRBV28 and TRBJ1-1; D remains ambiguous. This CDR3 region has 14 residues. Trimming shortened V by 7 bases and J by 4 bases, and 16 bases separated the two germline ends. The germline V gene encodes CDR1 MDHEN and CDR2 SYDVKM. The DNA for the CDR3 is TGTGCCAGCATTGGCCCTCCGGAGGGCACTGAAGCTTTCTTT. It is translated as CASIGPPEGTEAFF.

J is TRBJ2-1 and V is TRBV3-1; no reliable D call. CDR1 LGHDT and CDR2 YNNKEL come from the germline V gene (reference sequence). V was trimmed by 2 bases and J by 6 bases, leaving 14 bases between them. This CDR3 has 15 residues. The CDR3 here is CASSQQRPTSNEQFF. DNA for the CDR3: TGTGCCAGCAGCCAACAACGGCCGACCAGCAATGAGCAGTTCTTC.

This clonotype has only one observation. The rearrangement uses TRBV19 and TRBJ2-2; 9 positions agree with TRBD2. The CDR3 runs to 16 residues. The germline CDR1 and CDR2 sequences are LNHDA and SQIVND (reference sequence). V shed 4 bases and J 1 base; nucleotides not matched to a gene: 4. The CDR3 loop is CASSTLAGRNTGELFF. The CDR3 region has the DNA TGTGCCAGTAGTACCCTAGCGGGGAGGAACACCGGGGAGCTGTTTTTT.

V gene TRBV7-3 combines with J gene TRBJ2-1, with 9 bases fitting TRBD1. V lost 5 bases, J lost 8 bases, and 4 bases stayed unmatched. CDR3 size: 13 residues. Germline assignment: CDR1 SGHTA and CDR2 FQGTGA. The CDR3 DNA is TGTGCCAGCAGCCAATGGGACAGGGATGAGCAGTTCTTC. Translating it yields CASSQWDRDEQFF. The entire variable domain, with the rest obtained from reference TRBV7-3 and TRBJ2-1, is as follows: GAGVSQTPSNKVTEKGKYVELRCDPISGHTALYWYRQSLGQGPEFLIYFQGTGAADDSGLPNDRFFAVRPEGSVSTLKIQRTERGDSAVYLCASSQWDRDEQFFGPGTRLTVL.